These 8 T cell receptor beta chains share one sample of origin, sequenced in a study of T cells in women clearing cervical HPV infection. The method was immunoSEQ multiplex PCR; TCRdb's version includes in-frame clones alone and lacks a portion of them. The sample has around 20,000 clones. The sample comprised blood buffy coat. These receptors were obtained from a woman aged 18-69 years with a cervical HPV16 infection that either progressed to CIN3+ or cleared (not recorded which).

Points on this clone: The read stops 3 residues short of the end of the CDR3; the missing end is completed from the germline J gene. The V and J genes are TRBV27 and TRBJ1-6, with D possibly being TRBD1 (5 bases). V was pared by 8 bases and J by 7 bases, with 9 bases between. This CDR3 comprises 12 residues. From germline, CDR1 is MNHEY and CDR2 SMNVEV (reference sequence). The CDR3 bases that were read are TGTGCCAGCGGCCGGGGGAATTCACCC. This gives the protein CASGRGNSP. The complete CDR3 protein is CASGRGNSPLHF.

Points on this clone: The read falls 3 residues short of the CDR3 end, and the missing part is taken from the germline J gene. The V gene is TRBV3-1 (or the pseudogene TRBV3-2), the J gene TRBJ1-1; D unresolved. Trimming pared 4 bases from V and 4 bases from J, leaving 7 bases between. The germline V gene has CDR1 LGHDT and CDR2 YNNKEL (reference sequence). This CDR3 contains 12 residues. The covered CDR3 bases are TGTGCCAGCAGCCTCGAGGTCACTGAA. Encoded protein: CASSLEVTE. The CDR3 as a whole reads CASSLEVTEAFF.

About this clone: The sequence runs out 3 residues before the end of the CDR3; the remainder is reconstructed from the germline J gene. The chain is built from TRBV19 and TRBJ1-5; no firm D call. The CDR3 runs to 15 residues. Looked up from germline, CDR1 is LNHDA and CDR2 is SQIVND (reference sequence). The germline V and J ends were trimmed by 3 bases and 0 bases, with 9 bases remaining between them. CDR3 amino acids: CASSMKTNSNQPQHF. The CDR3 bases that were read are TGTGCCAGTAGTATGAAGACAAATAGCAATCAGCCC.

Note on this clone: The CDR3 end lies 3 residues beyond the end of the read and is filled in from the germline J gene. The chain couples TRBV20-1 to TRBJ2-7; D gene unclear. V lost 1 base and J 1 base, leaving 11 bases between the germline ends. The germline V gene has CDR1 DFQATT and CDR2 SNEGSKA (reference sequence). This CDR3 is built from 14 residues. This CDR3 is CSARVSQTSYEQYF. The part of the CDR3 DNA that was read is TGCAGTGCTAGAGTATCCCAAACTTCCTACGAG.

Points on this clone: The read gets to within 3 residues of the CDR3 end, and the germline J gene fills in the rest. The J gene is TRBJ2-5, the V gene TRBV2; 8 bases align to TRBD2. The CDR3 is 14 amino acids. V lost 7 bases, J lost 2 bases, and 6 bases stayed unmatched. CDR1 is SNHLY and CDR2 is FYNNEI in the germline V gene. This chain's CDR3 is CASTLAVVQETQYF. The CDR3 bases that were read are TGTGCCAGCACACTAGCGGTGGTACAAGAGACC.

The CDR3 reads CASSPQLAGADTQYF. The CDR3 DNA, read in part, is TGTGCCAGCAGCCCCCAACTAGCGGGGGCAGATACG. The chain combines TRBV13 with TRBJ2-3; 11 bases are a match to TRBD2. The CDR3 end falls 3 residues outside the read, so it is completed with the germline J gene. The CDR3 length is 15 residues. Germline V lookup: CDR1 PRHDT, CDR2 FYEKMQ (reference sequence). The trim removed 5 bases at V and 4 bases at J, leaving 5 bases unmatched.

The CDR3: CAISPGQGGEETQYF. The CDR3 bases that were read are TGTGCCATCAGCCCAGGACAGGGAGGCGAAGAGACC. The genes are TRBV10-3 and TRBJ2-5; 8 bases fit TRBD1. The observed sequence ends 3 residues before the CDR3 terminus, with the missing tail filled in from the germline J gene. The V segment lost 6 bases and the J segment 3 bases; nucleotides outside the gene matches: 9. Germline loops: CDR1 ENHRY, CDR2 SYGVKD. The CDR3 is 15 residues long.

Comment on this clone: The read terminates 3 residues ahead of where the CDR3 ends, so the germline J gene completes it. J is TRBJ2-1 and V is TRBV30; TRBD2 might be the D (7 bases). The CDR3 sequence is 15 residues long. V was shortened by 3 bases and J by 3 bases, with 15 bases between the two germline ends. CDR1 is GTSNPN, CDR2 SVGIG, per germline (reference sequence). Partial CDR3 DNA: TGTGCCTGGAGCCGGCGGAGGGGGGGCTACAATGAG. Protein sequence: CAWSRRRGGYNE. The entire CDR3 reads CAWSRRRGGYNEQFF.